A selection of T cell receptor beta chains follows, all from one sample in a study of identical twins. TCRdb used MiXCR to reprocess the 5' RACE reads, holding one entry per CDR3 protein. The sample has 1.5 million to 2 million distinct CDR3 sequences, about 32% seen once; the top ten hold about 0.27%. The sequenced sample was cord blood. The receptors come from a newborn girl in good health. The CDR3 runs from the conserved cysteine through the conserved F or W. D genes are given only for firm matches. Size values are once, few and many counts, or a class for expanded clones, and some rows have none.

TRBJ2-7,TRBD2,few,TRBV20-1,TGCAGTGCTCCCGGGACTACCCTCTACGAGCAGTACTTC,CSAPGTTLYEQYF
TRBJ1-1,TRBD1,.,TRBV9,TGTGCCAGCAGCTTACCCAGGGACAGAACAAACACTGAAGCTTTCTTT,CASSLPRDRTNTEAFF
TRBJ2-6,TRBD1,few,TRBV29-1,TGCAGCGTCGCCACCACGGGACAGCGCTACTCTGGGGCCAACGTCCTGACTTTC,CSVATTGQRYSGANVLTF
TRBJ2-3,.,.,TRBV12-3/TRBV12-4,TGTGCCAGCAGTCGTCTGGCAGATGCGCAGTATTTT,CASSRLADAQYF
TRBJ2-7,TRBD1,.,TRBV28,TGTGCCAGCAGTTCGTCGGGACAGGGGTTCTCCTACGAGCGGTACTTC,CASSSSGQGFSYERYF
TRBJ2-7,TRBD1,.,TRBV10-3,TGTGCCATCACTGCGGGTTTCTTGGACAGGGGTTACGAGCAGTACTTC,CAITAGFLDRGYEQYF
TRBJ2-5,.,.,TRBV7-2,TGTGCCAGCAGCCCCAGGCTCCCCATCGGGAACAATGAGCAGTACTTC,CASSPRLPIGNNEQYF
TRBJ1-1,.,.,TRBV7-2,TGTGCCAGCAGCACTCCGGGACAGAACACTGAAGCTTTCTTT,CASSTPGQNTEAFF
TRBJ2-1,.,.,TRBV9,TGTGCCAGCAGCGGTAGCATCCGCCCCCTGATGGATGAGCAGTTCTTC,CASSGSIRPLMDEQFF
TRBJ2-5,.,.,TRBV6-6,TGTGCCAGCAGGACCGGGACATTTGAGACCCAGTACTTC,CASRTGTFETQYF
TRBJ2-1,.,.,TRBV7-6,TGTGCCAGCAGCTTAGTTTCCATGAGCAATGAGCAGTTCTTC,CASSLVSMSNEQFF
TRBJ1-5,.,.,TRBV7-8,TGTGCCAGCAGCCCCGTTGGCCAGCCCCAGCATTTT,CASSPVGQPQHF
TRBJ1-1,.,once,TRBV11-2,TGTGCCAGCAGCTTAGAAGGACGGGGCGGCGGCACTGAAGCTTTCTTT,CASSLEGRGGGTEAFF
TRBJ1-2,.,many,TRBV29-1,TGCAGCGTTGTAGAGGAGTCATGGAACACCTTC,CSVVEESWNTF
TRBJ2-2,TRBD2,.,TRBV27,TGTGCCAGCAGCCAAACCACTAGCGGGGGCCCCCTGAACACCGGGGAGCTGTTTTTT,CASSQTTSGGPLNTGELFF
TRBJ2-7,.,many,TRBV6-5,TGTGCCAGCAGTTACGGGGGCAGGTCCTACGAGCAGTACTTC,CASSYGGRSYEQYF
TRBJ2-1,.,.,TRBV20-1,TGCAGTGCCTGGGAGTACAATGAGCAGTTCTTC,CSAWEYNEQFF
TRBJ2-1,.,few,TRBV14,TGTGCCAGCAGCCAAGTTTCGGGGTACGACAATGAGCAGTTCTTC,CASSQVSGYDNEQFF
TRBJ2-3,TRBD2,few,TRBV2,TGTGCCAGCATTGGACTAGCGGGGGAGGCAGATACGCAGTATTTT,CASIGLAGEADTQYF
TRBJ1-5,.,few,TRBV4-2,TGTGCCAGCAGCCAAGACACAGCCTATAGCAATCAGCCCCAGCATTTT,CASSQDTAYSNQPQHF
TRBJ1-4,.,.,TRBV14,TGTGCCAGCAGCCAAGCCTCCCTTAATGAAAAACTGTTTTTT,CASSQASLNEKLFF
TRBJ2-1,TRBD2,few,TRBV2,TGTGCCAGCAGTGGGTTTGGCGGGGGTTACAATGAGCAGTTCTTC,CASSGFGGGYNEQFF
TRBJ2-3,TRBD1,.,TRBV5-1,TGCGCCAGCAACTCCGGGACAGGGGGAGATACGCAGTATTTT,CASNSGTGGDTQYF
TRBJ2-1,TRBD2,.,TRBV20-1,TGCAGTGCTAGAGGAATTGCGGGGGGGCCCTACAATGAGCAGTTCTTC,CSARGIAGGPYNEQFF
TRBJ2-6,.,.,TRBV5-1,TGCGCCAGCAGCGAGAGGTTCTCTGGGGCCAACGTCCTGACTTTC,CASSERFSGANVLTF
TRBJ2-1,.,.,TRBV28,TGTGCCACCTCTCCGGAGGGCCACGAGCAGTTCTTC,CATSPEGHEQFF
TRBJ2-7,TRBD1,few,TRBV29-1,TGCAGCGTTTTGACAGGGGGCCACGAGCAGTACTTC,CSVLTGGHEQYF
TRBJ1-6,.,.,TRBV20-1,TGCAGTGCTAGAGCCGGAGACTATAATTCACCCCTCCACTTT,CSARAGDYNSPLHF
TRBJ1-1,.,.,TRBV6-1,TGTGCCAGCAGTGAGGGGCAGGGAGCTTTCTTT,CASSEGQGAFF
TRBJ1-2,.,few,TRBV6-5,TGTGCCAGCAGTTACCTTGGAGGAGCGGGCTACACCTTC,CASSYLGGAGYTF
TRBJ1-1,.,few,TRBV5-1,TGCGCCAGCAGCTTCTCGGGCCCACAGAACACTGAAGCTTTCTTT,CASSFSGPQNTEAFF
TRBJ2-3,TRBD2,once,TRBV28,TGTGCCAGCAGTACCCTAGGGACTAGCACAGGTACGCAGTATTTT,CASSTLGTSTGTQYF
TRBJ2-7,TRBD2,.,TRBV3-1,TGTGCCAGCAGCCCCCAGTTAGCGGGGCTCTCCTACGAGCAGTACTTC,CASSPQLAGLSYEQYF
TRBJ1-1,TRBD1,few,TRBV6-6,TGTGCCAGCAGTTGGGGGACAGGGACGAACACTGAAGCTTTCTTT,CASSWGTGTNTEAFF
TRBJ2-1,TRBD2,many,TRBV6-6,TGTGCCAGCAGTCCGAGATTGACTAGCCAGCAGTTCTTC,CASSPRLTSQQFF
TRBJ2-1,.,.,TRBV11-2,TGTGCCAGCAGCTTGGAAGGGGCGAACCGTAATAGGTACAATGAGCAGTTCTTC,CASSLEGANRNRYNEQFF
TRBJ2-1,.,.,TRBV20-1,TGCAGTGCTCATTTACAGGCAGGGAACAATGAGCAGTTCTTC,CSAHLQAGNNEQFF
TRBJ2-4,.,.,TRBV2,TGTGCCAGCAGTGAGGGGGGGGCGGCAAACATTCAGTACTTC,CASSEGGAANIQYF
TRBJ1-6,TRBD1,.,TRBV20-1,TGCAGTGCTAGAACGACAGGGAGGGACTCACCCCTCCACTTT,CSARTTGRDSPLHF